This T cell receptor (beta chain) is from a study of blood T cells in healthy people across ages (dated by TCRdb to about 2015). Broadly, across the study: In model experiments, roughly one uniquely barcoded TCR beta cDNA molecule per two T cells was captured by template switching. Using the same blood draw, the study looked at two additional independent replicas of 1 million unique cDNA reads for two donors, one aged 18 to 30 and the other aged 80 or older. To avoid experimental bias, donors of different ages were randomly spread across the sequencing lanes. The study measured age-related changes in TCR beta repertoire diversity using deep sequencing normalized with unique cDNA molecular identifiers. Donors were grouped into four age groups: young (average 16 years), middle-aged (39), aged (about 59) and long-lived (approximately 78).

The research as a whole found: Estimates of total diversity based on one million sequenced T cells were considered lower bounds and underestimates. Because profiling used bulk unsorted PBMCs, naive and antigen-experienced compartments could not be compared conclusively. Because the CMV infection status of the donors was unknown, age-related changes in expanded clonotypes may potentially have been confounded. The long-lived group showed more naive CD4+ T cells, fewer expanded clones and increased TCR diversity than the aged group, suggesting age selection. The percentage of naive T cells measured by flow cytometry correlated strongly with observed TCR beta diversity. As age increased, observed TCR beta diversity per million T cells dropped in a roughly linear way, and a significant reduction was already evident by age approximately 40.

Library prep was done by 5' RACE. Reads for this sample came from an Illumina HiSeq 2500. A second PCR of roughly 6 to 11 cycles was run with a J-beta primer mix and a sample-barcoded 5' primer. Each TCR beta cDNA molecule received a unique molecular identifier from a template-switch 5' adaptor carrying 12 random nucleotides. Each sample yielded at least 3 million CDR3-containing paired-end reads. First-strand cDNA was synthesized from all RNA with the Mint cDNA synthesis kit, primed by a TRBC-specific oligonucleotide. Following uracil-DNA glycosylase treatment, all cDNA underwent a first 18-cycle PCR with the universal primers M1SS and BC2_uni_R. The original methods were these. For normalization, 1 million high-quality reads were randomly selected from each sample, with every read carrying a distinct molecular identifier. Instead of being binned into consensus sequences, reads that shared molecular identifiers were thrown out. MiTCR, run with a Q25 quality threshold and the strictest error-elimination algorithm, handled CDR3 identification, clonotype clustering and error correction. Lower-bound total TCR beta diversity was estimated with a nonparametric unseen species model using Euler transformation. Using fastp trimming at Q25 and MiXCR clonotype assembly, TCRdb reanalyzed the public sequencing data and kept in-frame beta chains. Identical CDR3 proteins give one entry, which carries the most common genes and DNA. TCRdb's processing, not the authors', yielded these V and J calls. This sample is represented by about 1.4 million distinct CDR3 sequences; approximately 63% of them were singletons. The ten largest clonotypes hold under 8.5% of the sample.

The donors were 40 or so Caucasian individuals from Russia, aged roughly 6 to 100 years, who were systemically healthy. Ten milliliters of peripheral blood were drawn from each donor into EDTA-treated Vacutainer tubes. Ficoll-Paque density-gradient centrifugation was used to isolate PBMCs, with at least 6 million obtained per sample. Trizol reagent was used to extract total RNA from PBMCs, with at least 6 micrograms per sample. The percentages of naive CD45RAhigh/CD27high T cells were determined by flow cytometry on a PBMC aliquot from every donor. Via the germline V gene, CDR1 is SGHRS and CDR2 YFSETQ. The CDR3 measures 15 amino acids from cysteine to phenylalanine. CDR3 DNA only is kept here, 45 bases in frame from base 1. Here V drops 2 bases and J drops 4 bases, and the junction holds 5 bases not matched to any gene. A few counts support this clonotype. The antigen this receptor binds is unknown. Nothing much larger sits one base from this clone, and base qualities are not available.

Rearrangement joined TRBV5-1 to TRBJ1-1; TRBD1 aligns with 10 central bases. This TCR was recovered from a man aged 18 to 35 in good health. The sample consisted of blood. The bases read TGCGCCAGCAGCTTAAGACAGGGGGCATCCACTGAAGCTTTCTTT. The resulting protein is CASSLRQGASTEAFF.